A selection of T cell receptor beta chains follows, all from one sample in a study of cytomegalovirus exposure and HLA in healthy donors. TCRdb's table, derived via immunoSEQ multiplex PCR, lists solely in-frame clones and lacks some. Among 90,000 to 100,000 clones listed, roughly 79% were seen once. What was sequenced was PBMCs. The origin of the receptors is a man aged 35-49 years in good health and CMV-seronegative. The CDR3 runs from the conserved cysteine through the conserved F or W. The order of the fields is CDR3 protein, V gene, J gene.

CASSPRTGGYGYTF	TRBV4-1	TRBJ1-2
CAVPRVGLGATQYF	TRBV2	TRBJ2-5
CASLKGDRGFPDTQYF	TRBV5-6	TRBJ2-3
CASSRTAVYGYTF	TRBV5-4	TRBJ1-2
CASTLNIGTPNYGYTF	TRBV11-2	TRBJ1-2
CASSLTHGNRGLETQYF	TRBV7-8	TRBJ2-5
CASSFGHSYEQYF	TRBV27	TRBJ2-7
CASGTSAGGGGELFF	TRBV9	TRBJ2-2
CASRPDRGQKQYF	TRBV2	TRBJ2-7
CASSPTGGDYGYTF	TRBV30	TRBJ1-2
CAITGTGGGEAFF	TRBV10-3	TRBJ1-1
CASSLAPSAQHF	TRBV11-3	TRBJ1-5
CAWRLGTITDTQYF	TRBV30	TRBJ2-3
CASSVGLAENNEQFF	TRBV9	TRBJ2-1
CASSATGRNYQPQHF	TRBV18	TRBJ1-5
CASSLTRNNEQFF	TRBV5-4	TRBJ2-1
CASSIPGGAPQPQHF	TRBV19	TRBJ1-5
CASSRQGRVYGYTF	TRBV14	TRBJ1-2
CASRLTGVHNGYTF	TRBV6-5	TRBJ1-2
CASSLAREWRETQYF	TRBV27	TRBJ2-5
CASSLFSLGDEAFF	TRBV28	TRBJ1-1
CASSDRLYNEQFF	TRBV10-1	TRBJ2-1
CAISDRGREQYF	TRBV10-3	TRBJ2-7
CASTLSGTSGLGQFF	TRBV27	TRBJ2-1
CASSLKGGGYEQYF	TRBV7-8	TRBJ2-7
CSSSVPGTATGELFF	TRBV7-9	TRBJ2-2
CASSSSVAGVRQEQFF	TRBV7-2	TRBJ2-1
CASSLGLVGTGGNEQFF	TRBV11-1	TRBJ2-1
CASSGGPNTQYF	TRBV19	TRBJ2-3
CASSDGPDSYNEQFF	TRBV5-4	TRBJ2-1
CASSLDPAGSSYNEQFF	TRBV11-3	TRBJ2-1
CASSYSDRANEKLFF	TRBV6-5	TRBJ1-4
CASSDGPSGGSGEQFF	TRBV6-4	TRBJ2-1
CASSPQSGGQSEQYF	TRBV28	TRBJ2-7
CASSRGLLTYEQYF	TRBV27	TRBJ2-7
CASSPQGSDTQYF	TRBV18	TRBJ2-3
CASSFSGRFDEQYF	TRBV5-1	TRBJ2-7
CASSIFSGAPYNEQFF	TRBV19	TRBJ2-1
CASSKGAILQSYTF	TRBV28	TRBJ1-2
CASSPPGGVAFYEQYF	TRBV18	TRBJ2-7
CASTRGNSPLHF	TRBV6-5	TRBJ1-6
CASSQGTPGFYGIIDSGNTIYF	TRBV4-3	TRBJ1-3
CASSLDREVYGYTF	TRBV6-5	TRBJ1-2
CASSQADSEKLFF	TRBV4-1	TRBJ1-4
CASGLDGSYEQYF	TRBV12-5	TRBJ2-7
CASRGDRGGYTF	TRBV5-1	TRBJ1-2
CASIEQGAEAFF	TRBV5-5	TRBJ1-1
CASSLSGGKNTQYF	TRBV11-2	TRBJ2-3
CASSREGGGQPQHF	TRBV19	TRBJ1-5
CASSTGVPGEQYF	TRBV28	TRBJ2-7